This T cell receptor beta chain originates from a study of shared clonotypes between healthy human individuals. Whole-study findings and limits: Donor clonotype sharing was expected to depend on sequencing depth. Clonotypes that were shared across a few donors made up about 4.5% of naive CD4 clonotypes. Generation probabilities were higher for clonotypes shared across all four sorted-subset donors than for unshared ones.

The method was immunoSEQ multiplex PCR; TCRdb's version includes in-frame clones alone and lacks a portion of them. The sample yields over a million clones, roughly 96% seen once. Adult donors, all healthy and HIV-negative, had no recent acute infections or vaccinations. The CDR3 loop spans 13 amino acids. Germline CDR1 SGHRS, CDR2 YFSETQ. The ends lost 3 bases at V and 6 bases at J; junction bases unmatched: 5. To note about this clone: Its antigen is not known.

This sequence was found in a young man in good health. Sequencing was carried out using naive CD4+ T cells sorted from blood. Described subset: CD45RA+ positively selected. The gene calls are TRBV5-1 and TRBJ2-7; 8 nucleotides align to TRBD1. DNA for the CDR3: TGCGCCAGCAGCTCGCACACAGGGGGCGAGCAGTACTTC. Translation: CASSSHTGGEQYF.